Below, 26 T cell receptor beta chains from the same sample are listed, as sequenced in a study of T cell repertoires in cytomegalovirus infection. Using its own MiXCR run on the reads, TCRdb lists one record per CDR3 protein. The sample holds approximately 300,000 distinct CDR3 sequences, about 29% seen once. These receptors' antigens are unknown. Sequences were derived from cultured PBMCs, sampled from culture after CMV antigen stimulation. The receptor source for this set is a human donor in good health (CMV status not recorded). Some clones in this sample may be carry-over from other donors' samples.

This clonotype was observed at least ten times. This sequence joins TRBV25-1 and TRBJ2-3; the match to TRBD1 covers 9 bases. Germline V gene sequence: CDR1 MGHDK, CDR2 SYGVNS. Unmatched junction bases numbered 6, after V lost 0 bases and J lost 14 bases. This CDR3 region has 13 residues. The CDR3 region has the DNA TGTGCCAGCAGTGAATATCGGACAGGGGCCTGGTATTTT. Translating it yields CASSEYRTGAWYF.

The chain is built from TRBV7-2 and TRBJ1-1; D unresolved. There are 14 residues in the CDR3. V was pared by 3 bases and J by 4 bases, with 12 bases between. Germline-derived CDR1 and CDR2 are SGHTA and FQGNSA. DNA of the CDR3: TGTGCCAGCAGCTTGAGGGTCGGGAGCACTGAAGCTTTCTTT. Its protein is CASSLRVGSTEAFF.

This chain joins TRBV12-3 or TRBV12-4 and TRBJ2-1; TRBD1 matches 11 bases. The CDR3 contains 16 residues. V shed 4 bases and J 6 bases; nucleotides not matched to a gene: 8. CDR3 nucleotides: TGTGCCAGCAGTTCCGGGACAGGGGGAATAAGCAATGAGCAGTTCTTC. Translated: CASSSGTGGISNEQFF.

This clonotype was observed a handful of times. V and J are TRBV12-3 or TRBV12-4 and TRBJ1-5; D is perhaps TRBD1 (6 bases). V dropped 5 bases and J dropped 9 bases, with 14 bases sitting between them. The CDR3 sequence is 13 residues long. Here the CDR3 reads CASSEQGTGPQHF. CDR3 in DNA: TGTGCCAGCAGTGAACAGGGTACGGGGCCCCAGCATTTT.

V is TRBV7-6 and J is TRBJ1-2; D gene uncertain. This CDR3 has 17 residues. Germline CDR1 and CDR2: SGHVS and FNYEAQ. V shed 1 base and J shed 3 bases, with 18 bases lying between them. CDR3 bases: TGTGCCAGCAGCTTAGTTCGTCGGGGAACTGGGGACTATGGCTACACCTTC. Amino acids: CASSLVRRGTGDYGYTF.

The rearrangement joins TRBV12-3 or TRBV12-4 to TRBJ2-7, with 10 bases matching TRBD1. V dropped 6 bases and J dropped 5; count of bases not matched to a gene: 10. This CDR3 spans 15 amino acids. The CDR3 DNA reads TGTGCCAGCAGCGAGTTGGGACAGGGGTTTGACGAGCAGTACTTC. Its protein product is CASSELGQGFDEQYF.

The V call is TRBV24-1, the J call TRBJ1-5, with no clear D. The CDR3 runs to 13 residues. Germline assignment: CDR1 KGHDR and CDR2 SFDVKD. Trimming took 3 bases from V and 7 from J, leaving 9 bases between them. CDR3: CATSDDGLQPQHF. In DNA form, the CDR3 reads TGTGCCACCAGTGATGATGGTCTCCAGCCCCAGCATTTT.

This clonotype has just one count. The chain combines TRBV12-3 or TRBV12-4 with TRBJ2-3, with no clear D. The CDR3 length is 16 residues. The V end was cut by 2 bases, the J end by 0 bases, with 12 bases between. The chain's CDR3 is CASSLSQDTSTDTQYF. For the CDR3, the DNA is TGTGCCAGCAGTTTATCCCAGGATACTAGCACAGATACGCAGTATTTT.

DNA of the CDR3: TGTGCCAGCAGCATTCCGGGACTTCCTTTCATAAGCTCCTACGAGCAGTACTTC. Protein: CASSIPGLPFISSYEQYF. J is TRBJ2-7 and V is TRBV7-2; D may be TRBD2 (6 bases). CDR3 length: 18 residues. Trimming removed 5 bases from V and 0 bases from J, with 23 bases in between. Per the germline V gene, CDR1 is SGHTA and CDR2 is FQGNSA.

This clonotype was seen a few times. The chain links TRBV5-6 to TRBJ2-3; 7 nucleotides line up with TRBD2. V was clipped by 3 bases and J by 3 bases; unmatched bases: 10. The CDR3 is 16 residues long. In germline, CDR1 is SGHDT, CDR2 YYEEEE. DNA of the CDR3: TGTGCCAGCAGCTCGGGGGGAGGCAGCCTAACAGATACGCAGTATTTT. Translating gives CASSSGGGSLTDTQYF.

In its sample, this clonotype was seen many times. The gene calls are TRBV12-3 or TRBV12-4 and TRBJ1-1; D ambiguous. V lost 5 bases and J 1 base, leaving 14 bases between the germline ends. The CDR3 runs to 15 residues. The DNA of the CDR3 is TGTGCCAGCAGTCCCCGTGGGTCCCCGAACACTGAAGCTTTCTTT. Protein sequence: CASSPRGSPNTEAFF.

In the case of this clonotype: Sequence at one end of the junction differs from germline and may be a read error. V and J are TRBV4-1 and TRBJ2-7; TRBD2 agrees at 10 bases. The germline V gene encodes CDR1 MGHRA and CDR2 YSYEKL. CDR3 length: 18 residues. The CDR3 region has the DNA TGCGCCAGCAGCGAAGACTCGGGACTAGCGTTAAGCTCCTACGAGCAGTACTTC. Translated: CASSEDSGLALSSYEQYF.

V usage is TRBV20-1 and J usage is TRBJ2-7, with D perhaps matching TRBD1 (5 bases). CDR3 size: 13 residues. The V end lost 0 bases, the J end lost 3 bases, and 9 bases lay between the germline ends. Germline V gives CDR1 DFQATT, CDR2 SNEGSKA (reference sequence). CDR3 protein: CSAREVRVYEQYF. Here the CDR3 DNA reads TGCAGTGCTAGAGAGGTCAGGGTCTACGAGCAGTACTTC.

This chain links TRBV27 with TRBJ2-5; TRBD2 agrees at 8 bases. After removal of 6 bases from V and 5 bases from J, the junction contained 11 bases not matched to a gene. The germline CDR1 and CDR2 sequences are MNHEY and SMNVEV (reference sequence). This CDR3 has 15 residues. The CDR3 here is CASSPPGAGEETQYF. As DNA, the CDR3 is TGTGCCAGCAGCCCGCCAGGAGCGGGAGAGGAGACCCAGTACTTC.

The genes are TRBV10-3 and TRBJ2-6; TRBD1 or TRBD2 may be the D gene (7 bases each). This CDR3 is built from 16 residues. Trimming took 11 bases from V and 1 from J, leaving 18 bases between them. Germline V gene lookup returns CDR1 ENHRY and CDR2 SYGVKD. CDR3 in DNA: TGTGCCGCCAGGGGGGGGCCTTATTCTGGGGCCAACGTCCTGACTTTC. Translated, it gives CAARGGPYSGANVLTF.

This chain joins TRBV27 and TRBJ2-7, with 9 bases that match TRBD1. Germline values: CDR1 MNHEY, CDR2 SMNVEV (reference sequence). Trimming removed 7 bases from V and 1 base from J; junction bases left unmatched: 14. The CDR3 runs 17 residues. CDR3 in amino acids: CASTPDRGLRTSYEQYF. The CDR3 DNA follows: TGTGCCAGCACCCCGGACAGGGGACTACGTACATCCTACGAGCAGTACTTC.

The chain has TRBV6-4 and TRBJ1-1; D is undetermined. V lost 0 bases and J lost 10, with 9 bases in between. Germline-derived CDR1 and CDR2 are MRHNA and SNTAGT. This CDR3 has 12 amino acids. The CDR3 DNA reads as TGTGCCAGCAGTGACTCGGCACACGTAGCTTTCTTT. Its translation is CASSDSAHVAFF.

The genes are TRBV12-3 or TRBV12-4 and TRBJ2-3; D perhaps matches TRBD1 (6 bases). This CDR3 is built from 13 residues. Trimming left V 5 bases short and J 4 bases short, with 10 bases between. In nucleotides, the CDR3 is TGTGCCAGCAGTGATACAGGGTCAGATACGCAGTATTTT. Protein product: CASSDTGSDTQYF.

This chain connects TRBV11-1 to TRBJ2-5; D unresolved. V shed 5 bases and J shed 1 base, with 8 bases lying between them. CDR1 is SGHAT and CDR2 is FQDESV in the germline V gene (reference sequence). The CDR3 runs to 13 residues. The CDR3 spells CASSRDTQETQYF. Written as DNA, the CDR3 is TGTGCCAGCAGCCGTGACACCCAAGAGACCCAGTACTTC.

V gene TRBV19 combines with J gene TRBJ2-1; 11 nucleotides agree with TRBD2. The CDR3 has 16 amino acids. V gave up 9 bases and J gave up 0 bases; unmatched junction bases: 7. Germline-derived CDR1 and CDR2 are LNHDA and SQIVND (reference sequence). DNA for the CDR3: TGTGCCAGCAACGCCCTAGCGGGGGGCTCCTACAATGAGCAGTTCTTC. It codes for CASNALAGGSYNEQFF.

This clonotype was seen a few times. The gene calls are TRBV20-1 and TRBJ2-7; 16 bases map to TRBD2. CDR1 and CDR2 (germline): DFQATT, SNEGSKA (reference sequence). This CDR3 has 19 residues. V shed 1 base, J shed 4 bases, and the junction held 13 bases outside the gene matches. Here the CDR3 reads CSARARYMGLAGGPYEQYF. CDR3 coding DNA: TGCAGTGCTAGAGCACGTTATATGGGACTAGCGGGAGGGCCTTACGAGCAGTACTTC.

This clonotype turned up a few times. The genes are TRBV27 and TRBJ1-3, with D unclear. The CDR3 has 14 residues. Trimming removed 2 bases at V and 0 bases at J, with 5 bases between. The V gene's germline CDR1 is MNHEY and CDR2 SMNVEV (reference sequence). CDR3 sequence: CASSLNLSGNTIYF. The CDR3, as DNA: TGTGCCAGCAGTTTAAACCTCTCTGGAAACACCATATATTTT.

This clonotype was found many times. The rearrangement joins TRBV12-3 or TRBV12-4 to TRBJ1-4; D remains ambiguous. The CDR3 contains 14 residues. Trimming pared 6 bases from V and 5 bases from J, leaving 13 bases between. CDR3 coding DNA: TGTGCCAGCAGCTTTCGGGAGTCCAATGAAAAACTGTTTTTT. Translating gives CASSFRESNEKLFF.

The CDR3: CASSFFDQGGEQFF. CDR3 nucleotide sequence: TGTGCCAGCAGCTTTTTCGACCAGGGGGGTGAGCAGTTCTTC. V and J are TRBV7-8 and TRBJ2-1, with a possible D match to TRBD1 (7 bases). Trimming pared 3 bases from V and 9 bases from J, leaving 15 bases between. Looked up from germline, CDR1 is SGHVS and CDR2 is FQNEAQ. The CDR3 is 14 amino acids. The whole variable domain, remainder taken from reference TRBV7-8 and TRBJ2-1, is GAGVSQSPRYKVAKRGQDVALRCDPISGHVSLFWYQQALGQGPEFLTYFQNEAQLDKSGLPSDRFFAERPEGSVSTLKIQRTQQEDSAVYLCASSFFDQGGEQFFGPGTRLTVL.

The sample holds a few counts of this clonotype. The rearrangement uses TRBV6-1 and TRBJ1-6, with TRBD1 as a possible D gene (6 bases). Deletions cut 4 bases from V and 5 bases from J, with 15 bases between. Germline V gene data show CDR1 as MNHNS and CDR2 as SASEGT. This CDR3 has 16 amino acids. In nucleotides, the CDR3 is TGTGCCAGCAGTGTGGTTGGGGGCAGGAATAATTCACCCCTCCACTTT. Translating it yields CASSVVGGRNNSPLHF.

This clonotype was recorded a few times. The rearrangement uses TRBV7-3 and TRBJ2-3; TRBD1 agrees at 10 bases. In germline, CDR1 is SGHTA, CDR2 FQGTGA. Unmatched junction bases numbered 5, after V lost 5 bases and J lost 6 bases. This CDR3 spans 14 amino acids. In nucleotides, the CDR3 is TGTGCCAGCAGCCGGGACAGGGGAGGGGATACGCAGTATTTT. Translation gives CASSRDRGGDTQYF.